This TCR beta chain was sequenced during a study of blood T cell repertoires in COVID-19. Study as a whole: Italy, Spain and the United States were the sources of the convalescent and acute COVID-19 samples. T cells, B-cell-depleted T cells, or PBMCs provided the cDNA or gDNA that served as material.

This CDR3 is 15 amino acids long. The V gene's germline CDR1 is KGHSH and CDR2 LQKENI. The junction had 7 bases not matched to a gene; V was cut back by 3 bases and J by 6 bases. Under the authors' procedure: Nucleated cell counts were estimated from reference gene primer amplification. The data were produced by immunoSEQ multiplex PCR, yet TCRdb's version contains in-frame clones alone and is incomplete. The DNA was the basis for D and trimming; V, J and clone size are from that table. Of approximately 88,000 clones detected, around 90% appear once; the ten largest clones hold about 15%. This clone has more than one count but fewer than ten.

V is TRBV18 and J is TRBJ1-2; 10 nucleotides match TRBD1. The receptor comes from a male donor with acute or convalescent COVID-19. Material: peripheral blood. CDR3 region: CASSPTGQGMDGYTF. CDR3 DNA: TGTGCCAGCTCACCCACGGGACAGGGGATGGATGGCTACACCTTC. The entire variable domain, with the rest obtained from reference TRBV18 and TRBJ1-2, is as follows: NAGVMQNPRHLVRRRGQEARLRCSPMKGHSHVYWYRQLPEEGLKFMVYLQKENIIDESGMPKERFSAEFPKEGPSILRIQQVVRGDSAAYFCASSPTGQGMDGYTFGSGTRLTVV.